One sample yielded the 22 T cell receptor beta chains listed below, sequenced in a study of Ad26.COV2.S vaccination and SARS-CoV-2 variants. Some clones are missing from TCRdb's copy, which holds only in-frame ones; the method was immunoSEQ multiplex PCR. Of fewer than 400,000 clones in the sample, roughly 86% are singletons; the top ten hold approximately 2%. Noted treatment: about 20 received Ad26.COV2.S at low or high dose, single or two shots; roughly five received placebo; per-sample allocation not given. Samples came from day 63 after the first vaccine or placebo injection. The material sequenced was peripheral blood, taken in a trial of Ad26.COV2.S vaccine versus placebo. Receptors were obtained from a person aged 18 to 65 who received the Ad26.COV2.S COVID-19 vaccine or a placebo.

This clone was counted only a few times. This sequence joins TRBV6-5 and TRBJ1-2, with D possibly matching TRBD1 (5 bases). V lost 0 bases and J 7 bases, leaving 15 bases between the germline ends. This CDR3 is built from 15 residues. Germline assignment: CDR1 MNHEY and CDR2 SVGAGI. DNA for the CDR3: TGTGCCAGCAGTTACTCTTCCGACAGTCCGGTTGGCTACACCTTC. Translating gives CASSYSSDSPVGYTF.

The rearrangement links TRBV2 to TRBJ2-2; no reliable D call. V was pared by 3 bases and J by 4 bases, with 6 bases between. CDR3 length equals 13 residues. Germline CDR1 is SNHLY and CDR2 is FYNNEI. CDR3: CASSDASTGELFF. The CDR3 DNA sequence: TGTGCCAGCAGTGACGCTAGCACCGGGGAGCTGTTTTTT.

This chain connects TRBV5-1 to TRBJ2-7; TRBD2 might be the D (6 bases). The CDR3 is 13 amino acids. The germline CDR1 and CDR2 sequences are SGHRS and YFSETQ. Trimming removed 5 bases from V and 5 bases from J, with 14 bases in between. The CDR3 reads CASSGGTRHEQYF. DNA of the CDR3: TGCGCCAGCAGTGGAGGGACCCGTCACGAGCAGTACTTC.

This sequence joins TRBV15 and TRBJ2-4; 7 bases agree with TRBD2. Losses at the gene ends were 0 bases for V and 6 bases for J; bases not matched to a gene: 5. CDR1 and CDR2 from the germline V gene are LNHNV and YYDKDF (reference sequence). CDR3 length equals 15 residues. CDR3 coding DNA: TGTGCCACCAGCAGAGATCGTGGCGGGGGAAACATTCAGTACTTC. It encodes CATSRDRGGGNIQYF.

The gene calls are TRBV5-8 and TRBJ1-5, with TRBD1 matching over 7 bases. CDR1 and CDR2 from the germline V gene are SGHTS and YDEGEE. With V trimmed by 2 bases and J by 2 bases, 10 bases remained unmatched. The CDR3 loop spans 17 amino acids. Here the CDR3 reads CASSFSLTGMGNQPQHF. In nucleotides, the CDR3 is TGTGCCAGCAGCTTTTCCCTGACAGGGATGGGCAATCAGCCCCAGCATTTT.

The V and J genes are TRBV19 and TRBJ2-7, with D perhaps TRBD1 (5 bases). Germline-derived CDR1 and CDR2 are LNHDA and SQIVND (reference sequence). The CDR3 consists of 12 residues. V gave up 8 bases and J gave up 1 base, with 9 bases separating them. CDR3 DNA sequence: TGTGCCAGTGGCAAGGGGTCCTACGAGCAGTACTTC. Protein product: CASGKGSYEQYF.

This chain links TRBV4-1 with TRBJ1-1; no definite D call. This CDR3 is built from 14 residues. The V and J ends lost 4 bases and 3 bases respectively, with 12 bases between them. Germline CDR1 is MGHRA and CDR2 is YSYEKL. The CDR3 here is CASSLLFGDTEAFF. The CDR3 DNA is TGCGCCAGCAGCCTACTATTCGGGGACACTGAAGCTTTCTTT.

This chain links TRBV30 with TRBJ1-2; D is undetermined. This CDR3 spans 12 amino acids. The germline gives CDR1 GTSNPN, CDR2 SVGIG (reference sequence). The V end lost 4 bases, the J end lost 1 base, and 7 bases lay between the germline ends. CDR3 bases: TGTGCCTGGACTGGATTTAACTATGGCTACACCTTC. This sequence encodes CAWTGFNYGYTF.

V is TRBV27 and J is TRBJ1-6, with D maybe TRBD1 (5 bases). The CDR3 is 16 amino acids. Germline CDR1 and CDR2: MNHEY and SMNVEV (reference sequence). Trimming pared 9 bases from V and 9 bases from J, leaving 24 bases between. CDR3 sequence: CARVLRGGLKRSPLHF. The CDR3 DNA sequence: TGTGCCAGGGTCCTTCGTGGGGGACTAAAACGTTCACCCCTCCACTTT.

This chain links TRBV5-1 with TRBJ1-4; 9 bases match TRBD1. The CDR3 is made up of 17 amino acids. Losses at the gene ends were 4 bases for V and 2 bases for J; bases not matched to a gene: 9. From germline, CDR1 is SGHRS and CDR2 YFSETQ. Written as DNA, the CDR3 is TGCGCCAGCAGCCCGGGACAGGGTGTGTTGACTAATGAAAAACTGTTTTTT. It is translated as CASSPGQGVLTNEKLFF.

J is TRBJ2-3 and V is TRBV5-6; 8 bases are a match to TRBD1. The J segment lost 4 bases and the V segment lost 2 bases, leaving 9 bases of the junction unmatched. The germline gives CDR1 SGHDT, CDR2 YYEEEE. The CDR3 length is 16 residues. The CDR3 DNA sequence: TGTGCCAGCAGCTTTGGAACAGGGGGTTATTCAGATACGCAGTATTTT. It is translated as CASSFGTGGYSDTQYF. The full variable domain, with the rest looked up from reference TRBV5-6 and TRBJ2-3, is DAGVTQSPTHLIKTRGQQVTLRCSPKSGHDTVSWYQQALGQGPQFIFQYYEEEERQRGNFPDRFSGHQFPNYSSELNVNALLLGDSALYLCASSFGTGGYSDTQYFGPGTRLTVL.

This chain connects TRBV30 to TRBJ2-7, with D possibly TRBD1 on 5 matching bases. The germline CDR1 and CDR2 sequences are GTSNPN and SVGIG (reference sequence). V was trimmed by 0 bases and J by 2 bases, leaving 11 bases between them. The CDR3 is 14 residues long. The CDR3 DNA sequence: TGTGCCTGGAGTGTTCTGGACAAACCCTACGAGCAGTACTTC. Translated: CAWSVLDKPYEQYF.

This chain joins TRBV19 and TRBJ2-6; the D gene could be TRBD1 or TRBD2 (5 bases each). This CDR3 has 17 residues. Trimming removed 4 bases from V and 3 bases from J, with 16 bases in between. Germline lookup yields CDR1 LNHDA and CDR2 SQIVND (reference sequence). The CDR3 DNA is TGTGCCAGTAGTAAACCCCGAGGGGCCGGTGGGGCCAACGTCCTGACTTTC. This encodes CASSKPRGAGGANVLTF.

V usage is TRBV7-2 and J usage is TRBJ2-5; D remains ambiguous. The germline CDR1 and CDR2 sequences are SGHTA and FQGNSA. Trimming left V 3 bases short and J 5 bases short, with 10 bases between. The length of the CDR3 is 13 residues. The CDR3 nucleotides are TGTGCCAGCAGCTTCGCCTCTGAGGAGACCCAGTACTTC. It specifies CASSFASEETQYF.

V and J are TRBV30 and TRBJ1-1, with unresolved D. Trimming took 4 bases from V and 0 from J, leaving 6 bases between them. Germline values: CDR1 GTSNPN, CDR2 SVGIG (reference sequence). The CDR3 is 12 amino acids. The DNA for the CDR3 is TGTGCCTGGAAACTCTTGAACACTGAAGCTTTCTTT. This encodes CAWKLLNTEAFF.

The chain carries TRBV7-8 and TRBJ2-6; D possibly uses TRBD1 or TRBD2 (5 bases each). Germline values: CDR1 SGHVS, CDR2 FQNEAQ. CDR3 length equals 17 residues. V lost 2 bases, J lost 2 bases, and 13 bases lay in between. This chain's CDR3 is CASSLSRVGAGANVLTF. The CDR3 region has the DNA TGTGCCAGCAGCTTATCCAGGGTGGGAGCTGGGGCCAACGTCCTGACTTTC.

J is TRBJ1-2 and V is TRBV6-1, with D possibly matching TRBD1 (5 bases). Trimming left V 2 bases short and J 8 bases short, with 18 bases between. The germline V gene encodes CDR1 MNHNS and CDR2 SASEGT. The CDR3 has 15 residues. The CDR3 nucleotides read TGTGCCAGCAGTGAATTAAGGGGCCGGAGCGGGGGCTACACCTTC. Translating gives CASSELRGRSGGYTF.

J is TRBJ1-5 and V is TRBV2; D is uncertain. This CDR3 comprises 14 residues. Looked up from germline, CDR1 is SNHLY and CDR2 is FYNNEI. The V and J ends lost 8 bases and 0 bases respectively, with 11 bases between them. Here the CDR3 reads CASDRVDSNQPQHF. In nucleotides, the CDR3 is TGTGCCAGCGATCGCGTAGATAGCAATCAGCCCCAGCATTTT.

The chain uses TRBV10-1 and TRBJ2-3; 7 bases align to TRBD2. This CDR3 has 16 amino acids. Looked up from germline, CDR1 is WNHNN and CDR2 is SYGVQD (reference sequence). The trim removed 4 bases at V and 0 bases at J, leaving 7 bases unmatched. CDR3 coding DNA: TGCGCCAGCAGTGGGAGCGGGGACTCTAGCACAGATACGCAGTATTTT. Translation: CASSGSGDSSTDTQYF.

This chain uses TRBV6-5 with TRBJ1-2, with D possibly matching TRBD1 (6 bases). Trimming took 0 bases from V and 3 from J, leaving 14 bases between them. The CDR3 spans 16 residues. Germline V gives CDR1 MNHEY, CDR2 SVGAGI. CDR3 residues: CASSYSGARGDYGYTF. The CDR3 coding sequence is TGTGCCAGCAGTTACTCGGGGGCCAGGGGTGACTATGGCTACACCTTC.

J is TRBJ1-3 and V is TRBV3-1 (or the pseudogene TRBV3-2); unclear D gene. This CDR3 comprises 13 residues. Germline loops: CDR1 LGHDT, CDR2 YNNKEL (reference sequence). V lost 2 bases and J 4 bases, leaving 6 bases between the germline ends. CDR3 sequence: CASSQNLGNTIYF. CDR3 sequence (DNA): TGTGCCAGCAGCCAAAATTTGGGAAACACCATATATTTT.

The chain couples TRBV7-7 to TRBJ2-3; 12 bases match TRBD2. Germline loops: CDR1 SSHAT, CDR2 FNYEAQ (reference sequence). V lost 5 bases and J lost 5; bases outside the gene matches: 5. The CDR3 sequence is 15 residues long. In DNA form, the CDR3 reads TGTGCCAGCAGCAAGGGACTAGCGGGCATAGATACGCAGTATTTT. Residues: CASSKGLAGIDTQYF.